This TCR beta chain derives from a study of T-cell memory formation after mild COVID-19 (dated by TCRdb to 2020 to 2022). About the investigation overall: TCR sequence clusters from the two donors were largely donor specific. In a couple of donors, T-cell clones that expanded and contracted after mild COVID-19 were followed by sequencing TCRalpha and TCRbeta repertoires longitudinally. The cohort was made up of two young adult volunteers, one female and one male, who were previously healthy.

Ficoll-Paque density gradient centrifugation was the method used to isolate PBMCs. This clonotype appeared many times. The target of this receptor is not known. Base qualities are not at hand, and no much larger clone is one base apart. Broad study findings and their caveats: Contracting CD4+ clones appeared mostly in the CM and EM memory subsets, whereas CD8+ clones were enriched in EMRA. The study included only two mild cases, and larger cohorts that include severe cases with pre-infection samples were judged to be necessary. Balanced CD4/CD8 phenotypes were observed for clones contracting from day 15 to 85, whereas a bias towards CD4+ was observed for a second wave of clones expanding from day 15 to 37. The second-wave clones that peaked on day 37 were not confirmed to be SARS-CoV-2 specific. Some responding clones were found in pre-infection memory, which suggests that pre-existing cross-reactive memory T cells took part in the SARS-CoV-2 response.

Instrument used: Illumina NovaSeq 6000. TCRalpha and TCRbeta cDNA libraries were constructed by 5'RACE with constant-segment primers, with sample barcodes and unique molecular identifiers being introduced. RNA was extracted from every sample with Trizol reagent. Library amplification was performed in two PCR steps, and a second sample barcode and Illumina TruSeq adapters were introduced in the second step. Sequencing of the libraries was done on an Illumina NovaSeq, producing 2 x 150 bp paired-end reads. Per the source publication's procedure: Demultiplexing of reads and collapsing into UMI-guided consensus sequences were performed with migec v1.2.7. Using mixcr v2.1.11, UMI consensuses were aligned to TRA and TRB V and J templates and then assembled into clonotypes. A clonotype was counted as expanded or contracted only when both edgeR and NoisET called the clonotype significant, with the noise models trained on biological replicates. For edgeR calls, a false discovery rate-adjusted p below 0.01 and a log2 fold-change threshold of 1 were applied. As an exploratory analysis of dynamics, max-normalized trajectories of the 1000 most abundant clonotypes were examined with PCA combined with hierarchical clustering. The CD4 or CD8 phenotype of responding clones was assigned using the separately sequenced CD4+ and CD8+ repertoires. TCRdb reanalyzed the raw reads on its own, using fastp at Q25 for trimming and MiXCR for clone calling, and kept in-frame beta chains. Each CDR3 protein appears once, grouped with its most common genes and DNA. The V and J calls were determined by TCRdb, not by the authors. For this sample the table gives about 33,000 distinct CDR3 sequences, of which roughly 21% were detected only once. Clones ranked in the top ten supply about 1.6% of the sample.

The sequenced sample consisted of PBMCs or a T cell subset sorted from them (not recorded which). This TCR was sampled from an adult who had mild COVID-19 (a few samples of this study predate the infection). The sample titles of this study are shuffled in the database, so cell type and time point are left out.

In nucleotides, the sequence is TGCAGCGTTGTCGGATTCCAGGGGGAGCTGTTTTTT. Its protein product is CSVVGFQGELFF. The chain uses TRBV29-1 and TRBJ2-2, with an unclear D gene assignment. Its CDR3 holds 12 amino acids, cysteine through phenylalanine. The kept DNA is CDR3 alone, 36 bases in frame from the first base. V and J are truncated by 4 bases and 8 bases respectively, leaving an intervening sequence of 11 bases. CDR1 and CDR2, per the germline V gene, are SQVTM and ANQGSEA.